This paragraph covers one T cell receptor beta chain sequence. Per the authors' pipeline: Researchers report that nucleated cell counts were estimated from reference gene primer amplification. The data were produced by immunoSEQ multiplex PCR, yet TCRdb's version contains in-frame clones alone and is incomplete. The DNA gave D and trimming, while V, J and clone size come from that table. The data show some 42,000 clones, with around nine tenths seen just once and around 0.41% held by the top ten. The sample originates from a study of blood T cell repertoires in COVID-19. For the study at large: Samples representing acute and convalescent COVID-19 were sourced from the United States, Italy and Spain. Nucleic acid was either cDNA or gDNA, and it came from T cells, B-cell-depleted T cells, or PBMCs.

J gave up 6 bases and V 3 bases, and 6 bases lay outside the gene matches. This CDR3 is built from 14 residues. Germline V gene data show CDR1 as LGHNA and CDR2 as YNFKEQ. The sequence was collected from a human donor in a cohort sampled during active COVID-19. The chain couples TRBV4-2 to TRBJ2-7; TRBD1 matches at 9 bases. Sequencing was done on a sample of peripheral blood. The chain's CDR3 is CASSQDGTGSEQYF. Here the CDR3 DNA reads TGTGCCAGCAGCCAGGATGGGACAGGGAGCGAGCAGTACTTC.